The rows below give T cell receptor beta chains drawn from one sample of a study of CD8+CD57+ T cells in acquired aplastic anemia. TCRdb called the reads again in MiXCR, with one record for every CDR3 protein. The table shows 150,000 to 200,000 distinct CDR3 sequences, with over 60% occurring only once. The sample taken for sequencing was sorted CD4+, CD8+, or CD8+CD57+ T cells (not recorded which) from PBMCs. All receptors derive from a human donor with severe aplastic anemia or a healthy control (not recorded which). Each CDR3 is given with its conserved first and last residue. The D gene is left open where the match is weak. The size of a clone is reported for some rows only, either as once, few or many, or as a class for expanded clones.

J,size,V,D,DNA,CDR3
TRBJ2-1,-,TRBV24-1,-,TGTGCCACCAGTGTCGGGTACAGCTACAATGAGCAGTTCTTC,CATSVGYSYNEQFF
TRBJ2-7,-,TRBV15,-,TGTGCCACCAGCGCTCGACAGGGAGGGTCCTACGAGCAGTACTTC,CATSARQGGSYEQYF
TRBJ2-5,-,TRBV5-1,TRBD2,TGCGCCAGCAGCTCTACTAGCGGGGGTTTCCAAGAGACCCAGTACTTC,CASSSTSGGFQETQYF
TRBJ2-3,many,TRBV12-3/TRBV12-4,TRBD2,TGTGCCAGCAGTTCAATGACTAGCGGGGGCACAGATACGCAGTATTTT,CASSSMTSGGTDTQYF
TRBJ1-1,-,TRBV12-3/TRBV12-4,TRBD1,TGTGCCAGCAGACCTACGGGACAGGGTATAGAGAACACTGAAGCTTTCTTT,CASRPTGQGIENTEAFF
TRBJ2-7,-,TRBV7-9,-,TGTGCCAGCATAGCGAACTTCTACGAGCAGTACTTC,CASIANFYEQYF
TRBJ2-7,many,TRBV5-1,TRBD1,TGCGCCAGCGGAAAAGGGACAGGGGGAGGTTACGAGCAGTACTTC,CASGKGTGGGYEQYF
TRBJ2-7,-,TRBV7-2,-,TGTGCCAGCAGCCGAGAAGACTACGAGCAGTACTTC,CASSREDYEQYF
TRBJ1-1,-,TRBV19,-,TGTGCCAGTAGGGCTCTGAACACTGAAGCTTTCTTT,CASRALNTEAFF
TRBJ1-3,-,TRBV2,-,TGTGCCAGCAGTGAATTGAGCTCTGGAAACACCATATATTTT,CASSELSSGNTIYF
TRBJ1-2,-,TRBV20-1,-,TGCAGTGCCCCTGGGGAGGGGAGGCTCTATGGCTACACCTTC,CSAPGEGRLYGYTF
TRBJ2-7,-,TRBV5-8,TRBD1,TGTGCCAGCAGCCCACAGGGGTATAGCAATCAGCCCCAGCAGTACTTC,CASSPQGYSNQPQQYF
TRBJ1-2,-,TRBV7-3,-,TGTGCCAGCAGCCCCCGGGACACAGCAATCTATGGCTACACCTTC,CASSPRDTAIYGYTF
TRBJ2-7,-,TRBV20-1,TRBD1,TGCAGTGCTCGGACAGGGGACGAGCAGTACTTC,CSARTGDEQYF
TRBJ2-7,-,TRBV20-1,-,TGCAGTGCTAGAGATTATAGCGGCCCTGGGGTATACGAGCAGTACTTC,CSARDYSGPGVYEQYF
TRBJ2-7,-,TRBV7-9,TRBD1,TGCGCCAGCAGCCCCTTAGGGACAGGGAACTACGAGCAGTACTTC,CASSPLGTGNYEQYF
TRBJ2-7,few,TRBV12-3/TRBV12-4,TRBD2,TGTGCCAGCAGTTTAGGGACTAGCGGGGGGGCCTACGAGCAGTACTTC,CASSLGTSGGAYEQYF
TRBJ1-1,-,TRBV28,-,TGTGCCAGCAGTTCCCTACCCACTGAAGCTTTCTTT,CASSSLPTEAFF
TRBJ1-1,-,TRBV19,-,TGTGCCAGTAGTATGTGGGGTGGTACTGAAGCTTTCTTT,CASSMWGGTEAFF
TRBJ2-7,many,TRBV12-3/TRBV12-4,TRBD1,TGTGCCAGCAGTTTGCGGACAGGGCTCGGCTACGAGCAGTACTTC,CASSLRTGLGYEQYF
TRBJ1-1,many,TRBV3-1,-,TGTGCCAGCAGCCAAGACCAAAACTACAGGGTACCTGAAGCTTTCTTT,CASSQDQNYRVPEAFF
TRBJ2-7,-,TRBV20-1,TRBD1,TGCAGTGCTACCCACGGGACAGGGACCAACGAGCAGTACTTC,CSATHGTGTNEQYF
TRBJ2-1,-,TRBV29-1,-,TGCAGCGTTGACGGTCGCTCGGGGGCACACAATGAGCAGTTCTTC,CSVDGRSGAHNEQFF
TRBJ2-7,once,TRBV5-4,-,TGTGCCAGCACTCCCCACTCCGGGACCGTCAGCTCCTGCGAGCAGTACTTC,CASTPHSGTVSSCEQYF
TRBJ2-5,-,TRBV4-2,TRBD1,TGTGCCAGCAGCATCCGGGACAGGGGGAGCGGAGAGACCCAGTACTTC,CASSIRDRGSGETQYF
TRBJ2-5,-,TRBV7-7,TRBD1,TGTGCTAGCAGCTTAGGGACAGGGACCCAAGAGACCCAGTACTTC,CASSLGTGTQETQYF
TRBJ2-7,-,TRBV12-3/TRBV12-4,TRBD2,TGTGCCAGCAGGGCCCAGGTGGGGGGGTCCTTCGAGCAGTACTTC,CASRAQVGGSFEQYF
TRBJ1-1,many,TRBV9,TRBD1,TGTGCCAGCAGCGCCGAGGGGACAGGGCCTGAAGCTTTCTTT,CASSAEGTGPEAFF
TRBJ2-5,-,TRBV6-4,-,TGTGCCAGCAGTTACCCTACCGAGAGTTCGTCCCAGTACTTC,CASSYPTESSSQYF
TRBJ2-7,many,TRBV4-3,-,TGCCCCTACTCCTACGAGCAGTACTTC,CPYSYEQYF
TRBJ1-1,many,TRBV29-1,-,TGCAGCGTTGTGGGGGGAATCCCCTGGAACACTGAAGCTTTCTTT,CSVVGGIPWNTEAFF
TRBJ2-2,many,TRBV7-9,TRBD2,TGTGCCAGCAGCTTTTCGAGCGGGGGGCTGTTTTTT,CASSFSSGGLFF
TRBJ2-5,-,TRBV4-2,-,TGTGCCAGCAGCTTATCAGGGAGGAACGCGGGGGAGACCCAGTACTTC,CASSLSGRNAGETQYF
TRBJ2-1,-,TRBV5-1,TRBD2,TGCGCCAGCAGCTTGGTGGGGGGGAGAGGTAGTAATGAGCAGTTCTTC,CASSLVGGRGSNEQFF
TRBJ2-1,few,TRBV29-1,-,TGCAGCGTTGAAGGACAGACTACCTACAATGAGCAGTTCTTC,CSVEGQTTYNEQFF
TRBJ1-2,-,TRBV6-5,-,TGTGCCAGCAGTCCCTGGGGTTCCTATGGCTACACCTTC,CASSPWGSYGYTF
TRBJ2-7,-,TRBV7-3,TRBD2,TGTGCCAGCAGCTCTCCGGGAGGGTACTACGAGCAGTACTTC,CASSSPGGYYEQYF
TRBJ1-6,-,TRBV7-2,-,TGTGCCAGCAGTGAAGGGGTTTTTGGCGATTCACCCCTCCACTTT,CASSEGVFGDSPLHF
TRBJ2-5,few,TRBV20-1,TRBD1,TGCAGTGCTAGGGACAGGGGGTTCCAAGAGACCCAGTACTTC,CSARDRGFQETQYF
TRBJ2-1,-,TRBV27,-,TGTGCCAGCAGTTTTTGGGCCACCTCCTACAATGAGCAGTTCTTC,CASSFWATSYNEQFF
TRBJ1-4,-,TRBV7-8,-,TGTGCCAGCAGCTCCCTCCAGGATGAAAAACTGTTTTTT,CASSSLQDEKLFF
TRBJ1-2,-,TRBV10-3,-,TGTGCCATCAGTGAGTCGATGGTAGAGTATAGTGGCTACACCTTC,CAISESMVEYSGYTF
TRBJ2-1,-,TRBV10-1,-,TGCGCCAGCAGTGAACCCCTCGGCGAGGAGCAGTTCTTC,CASSEPLGEEQFF
TRBJ2-5,-,TRBV5-6,-,TGTGCCAGCAGCCCCTACAGTGGTGGGACCCAGTACTTC,CASSPYSGGTQYF
TRBJ2-2,-,TRBV7-2,-,TGTGCCAGCAGCTTATCTGCAGTGAACACCGGGGAGCTGTTTTTT,CASSLSAVNTGELFF
TRBJ1-2,few,TRBV20-1,-,TGCAGTGCTCGGACAGACCTGAACTATGGCTACACCTTC,CSARTDLNYGYTF
TRBJ2-3,few,TRBV10-3,-,TGTGCCATCAAACGATCGGCCAGCCTCACAGATACGCAGTATTTT,CAIKRSASLTDTQYF
TRBJ2-1,-,TRBV7-3,TRBD2,TGTGCCAGCAGCTCCGGCGGGGGGCCGGGCAATGAGCAGTTCTTC,CASSSGGGPGNEQFF
TRBJ2-7,-,TRBV12-3/TRBV12-4,-,TGTGCCAGCAGTTTAATGGGTATCGGCGAGCAGTACTTC,CASSLMGIGEQYF
TRBJ2-5,-,TRBV7-9,TRBD1,TGTGCCAGCAGCACAACCCGGACAGGCCAGGACAGGGAGACCCAGTACTTC,CASSTTRTGQDRETQYF